A selection of T cell receptor beta chains follows, all from one sample in a study of shared T cell receptors in the human thymus. Sequenced by immunoSEQ multiplex PCR; TCRdb stores in-frame clones only, minus some. The data show 650,000 to 950,000 clones, 80% to 90% seen once. The same data also went into a second study, on human thymus T cells.

Sequenced: thymocytes. The receptors were sampled from a girl under three years old with a congenital heart defect. CDR3s include the opening cysteine and the closing phenylalanine or tryptophan. A D gene is named only where the DNA matches it firmly. Some rows have no size entry. The others give once, few or many, or a class for an expanded clone.

.	TRBJ2-3	.	TRBV27	CASSYNWGSDTQYF	TGTGCCAGCAGCTACAATTGGGGCTCAGATACGCAGTATTTT
.	TRBJ1-2	TRBD1	TRBV5-4	CASSFGRQGFLYGYTF	TGTGCCAGCAGCTTTGGTCGACAGGGTTTTCTCTATGGCTACACCTTC
.	TRBJ1-1	.	TRBV6-1	CASSDSTFMNTEAFF	TGTGCCAGCAGTGACTCTACCTTCATGAACACTGAAGCTTTCTTT
.	TRBJ1-2	.	TRBV30	CAWSPDINGYTF	TGTGCCTGGAGTCCCGACATAAATGGCTACACCTTC
.	TRBJ2-5	.	TRBV2	CASIAERGQETQYF	TGTGCCAGCATCGCGGAGAGGGGGCAAGAGACCCAGTACTTC
.	TRBJ2-1	.	TRBV11-2	CASRVGGNLYNEQFF	TGTGCCAGCAGGGTCGGGGGAAATCTCTACAATGAGCAGTTCTTC
.	TRBJ1-6	TRBD1	TRBV6-5	CASGTVNSPLHF	TGTGCCAGCGGGACAGTTAATTCCCCCCTCCACTTT
.	TRBJ2-5	TRBD2	TRBV27	CGSGGTIQETQYF	TGTGGCTCGGGGGGGACTATCCAAGAGACCCAGTACTTC
.	TRBJ1-1	.	TRBV7-8	CASSSEGETDGNEGNTEAFF	TGTGCCAGCAGCTCCGAGGGAGAAACCGACGGCAACGAGGGGAACACTGAAGCTTTCTTT
.	TRBJ1-5	TRBD1	TRBV4-1	CASSLDRGRQPQHF	TGCGCCAGCAGCCTCGACAGGGGAAGGCAGCCCCAGCATTTT
once	TRBJ2-6	.	TRBV28	CASSSGLVRGANVLTF	TGTGCCAGCAGCTCCGGGTTGGTAAGAGGGGCCAACGTCCTGACTTTC
.	TRBJ2-3	TRBD2	TRBV14	CASSQDLSERGGDTDTQYF	TGTGCCAGCAGCCAAGATCTTTCCGAGCGGGGGGGTGACACAGATACGCAGTATTTT
few	TRBJ1-2	.	TRBV6-1	CASRKTQGTYGYTF	TGTGCCAGCAGGAAAACCCAGGGGACCTATGGCTACACCTTC
.	TRBJ2-1	.	TRBV10-3	CAISESKVGGPPHNEQFF	TGTGCCATCAGTGAGTCGAAAGTGGGGGGGCCCCCTCACAATGAGCAGTTCTTC
.	TRBJ2-3	.	TRBV11-2	CASSPSLGQRYTDTQYF	TGTGCCAGCAGCCCCTCCCTAGGACAGAGATACACAGATACGCAGTATTTT
.	TRBJ2-7	.	TRBV23-1	CASSQSQLTGIPLYEQYF	TGCGCCAGCAGTCAATCACAATTAACAGGAATCCCCCTCTACGAGCAGTACTTC
few	TRBJ2-7	.	TRBV4-1	CASSHEGGATSSYEQYF	TGCGCCAGCAGCCACGAGGGTGGCGCTACATCGTCCTACGAGCAGTACTTC
.	TRBJ2-2	.	TRBV6-4	CASSDRGSYRTGELFF	TGTGCCAGCAGTGACAGGGGATCATACAGAACCGGGGAGCTGTTTTTT
.	TRBJ1-2	.	TRBV4-1	CASSRPSDRGKANYGYTF	TGCGCCAGCAGCCGCCCTTCGGATCGGGGAAAAGCTAACTATGGCTACACCTTC
.	TRBJ2-3	TRBD1	TRBV7-9	CASSSPDRAHTDTQYF	TGTGCCAGCAGCTCCCCGGACAGGGCGCACACAGATACGCAGTATTTT
.	TRBJ1-3	TRBD1	TRBV7-2	CASSHRRGQVLSGNTIYF	TGTGCCAGCAGCCACCGCAGGGGGCAGGTTCTGTCTGGAAACACCATATATTTT
.	TRBJ2-3	TRBD2	TRBV13	CASSLSGTSGGPSTDTQYF	TGTGCCAGCAGCTTATCCGGGACTAGCGGGGGGCCTAGCACAGATACGCAGTATTTT
.	TRBJ1-6	.	TRBV28	CASSLGTLVSPLHF	TGTGCCAGCAGCCTAGGGACACTGGTTTCACCCCTCCACTTT
.	TRBJ1-1	.	TRBV2	CASSERFLTEAFF	TGTGCCAGCAGTGAGCGTTTTCTCACTGAAGCTTTCTTT
.	TRBJ1-2	TRBD1	TRBV18	CASSPQDRSNYGYTF	TGTGCCAGCTCACCACAGGACAGGTCTAACTATGGCTACACCTTC
once	TRBJ1-1	.	TRBV7-9	CASSQGTEAFF	TGTGCCAGCAGCCAGGGCACTGAAGCTTTCTTT
.	TRBJ2-1	.	TRBV30	CAWSVQGGIYNEQFF	TGTGCCTGGAGTGTACAGGGGGGGATATACAATGAGCAGTTCTTC
.	TRBJ1-3	.	TRBV5-6	CASRNRDSGNTIYF	TGTGCCAGCAGAAACAGGGACTCTGGAAACACCATATATTTT
.	TRBJ2-7	.	TRBV28	CASSLPRRRGSYEQYF	TGTGCCAGCAGTTTACCCCGCCGGAGGGGCTCCTACGAGCAGTACTTC
.	TRBJ1-2	.	TRBV12-5	CASGFGIGTPTNYGYTF	TGTGCTAGTGGTTTTGGGATCGGGACACCCACTAACTATGGCTACACCTTC
.	TRBJ1-2	TRBD1	TRBV5-4	CASSFLSLPRIGTGNGYTF	TGTGCCAGCAGCTTTTTATCCCTCCCGCGAATCGGGACAGGGAATGGCTACACCTTC
.	TRBJ2-2	.	TRBV12-5	CASGTRDRRRGNTGELFF	TGTGCTAGTGGTACACGGGACAGACGGAGGGGCAACACCGGGGAGCTGTTTTTT
.	TRBJ1-4	TRBD1	TRBV19	CASGQVWRKLFF	TGTGCCAGCGGACAGGTCTGGAGAAAACTGTTTTTT
.	TRBJ2-2	TRBD2	TRBV2	CASSGLAGGPGTGELFF	TGTGCCAGCTCAGGACTAGCGGGGGGGCCGGGCACCGGGGAGCTGTTTTTT
.	TRBJ1-2	.	TRBV12-5	CASGLVIGWGDGYTF	TGTGCTAGTGGTTTGGTAATTGGATGGGGGGACGGCTACACCTTC
.	TRBJ1-5	TRBD1	TRBV28	CASSLSSGQVRNQPQHF	TGTGCCAGCAGTTTGTCCTCTGGACAGGTCCGCAATCAGCCCCAGCATTTT
.	TRBJ2-2	.	TRBV2	CASLDSPNTGELFF	TGTGCCAGCTTGGACAGCCCGAACACCGGGGAGCTGTTTTTT
few	TRBJ1-1	TRBD1	TRBV18	CASLGGGGTEAFF	TGTGCCAGCTTAGGGGGCGGCGGCACTGAAGCTTTCTTT
.	TRBJ1-2	.	TRBV20-1	CSVDTYYGYTF	TGCAGTGTGGACACGTACTATGGCTACACCTTC
few	TRBJ1-2	.	TRBV7-9	CASSTPLRYYGYTF	TGTGCCAGCAGCACCCCCCTCAGATACTATGGCTACACCTTC
.	TRBJ1-2	TRBD1	TRBV5-1	CASSQTTGAIEGYTF	TGCGCCAGCAGCCAAACGACAGGGGCAATTGAAGGCTACACCTTC
once	TRBJ1-1	TRBD1	TRBV9	CASSTGETFGTEAFF	TGTGCCAGCAGCACAGGGGAAACATTCGGCACTGAAGCTTTCTTT